This T cell receptor (beta chain) originates from a study of cytomegalovirus exposure and HLA in healthy donors. V dropped 3 bases and J dropped 5; count of bases not matched to a gene: 3. Germline CDR1 and CDR2: SGDLS and YYNGEE. The CDR3 sequence is 15 residues long. Primers: 60 Vbeta forward and 13 Jbeta reverse. This table comes from immunoSEQ multiplex PCR, and its TCRdb copy is limited to in-frame clones, with some not included. The sample includes tens of thousands of clones, approximately 83% of them seen just once. The sample taken for sequencing was PBMCs. The sequence derives from a man aged 25-45 years in good health and CMV-seronegative. The genes are TRBV9 and TRBJ2-1; 12 positions agree with TRBD2. The CDR3 loop is CASSALAGGDNEQFF. DNA for the CDR3: TGTGCCAGCAGCGCTCTAGCGGGGGGGGACAATGAGCAGTTCTTC.